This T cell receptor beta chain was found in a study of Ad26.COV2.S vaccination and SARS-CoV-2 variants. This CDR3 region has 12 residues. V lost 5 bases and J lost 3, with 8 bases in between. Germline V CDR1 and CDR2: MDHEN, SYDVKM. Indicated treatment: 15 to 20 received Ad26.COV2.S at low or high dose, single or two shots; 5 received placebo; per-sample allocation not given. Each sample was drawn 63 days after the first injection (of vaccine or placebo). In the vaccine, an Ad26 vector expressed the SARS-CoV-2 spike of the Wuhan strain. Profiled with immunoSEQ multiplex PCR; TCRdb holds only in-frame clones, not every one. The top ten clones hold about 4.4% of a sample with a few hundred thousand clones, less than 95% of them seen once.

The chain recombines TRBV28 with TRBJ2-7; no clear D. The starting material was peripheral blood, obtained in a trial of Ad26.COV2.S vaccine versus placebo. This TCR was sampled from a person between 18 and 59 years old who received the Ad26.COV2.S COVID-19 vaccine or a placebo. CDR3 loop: CASSPVSYEQYF. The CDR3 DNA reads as TGTGCCAGCAGTCCGGTGAGCTACGAGCAGTACTTC.